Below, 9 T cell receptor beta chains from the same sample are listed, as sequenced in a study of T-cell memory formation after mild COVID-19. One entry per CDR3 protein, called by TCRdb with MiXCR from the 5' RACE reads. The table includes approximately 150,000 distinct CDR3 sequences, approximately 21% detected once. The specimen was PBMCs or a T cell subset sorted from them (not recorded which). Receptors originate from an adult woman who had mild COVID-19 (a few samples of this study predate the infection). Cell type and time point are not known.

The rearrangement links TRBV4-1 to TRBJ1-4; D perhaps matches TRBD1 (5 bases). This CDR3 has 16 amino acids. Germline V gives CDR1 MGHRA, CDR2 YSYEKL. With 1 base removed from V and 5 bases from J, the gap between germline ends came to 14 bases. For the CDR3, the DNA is TGCGCCAGCAGCCAAGTCCCGACAGCTTACAATGAAAAACTGTTTTTT. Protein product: CASSQVPTAYNEKLFF.

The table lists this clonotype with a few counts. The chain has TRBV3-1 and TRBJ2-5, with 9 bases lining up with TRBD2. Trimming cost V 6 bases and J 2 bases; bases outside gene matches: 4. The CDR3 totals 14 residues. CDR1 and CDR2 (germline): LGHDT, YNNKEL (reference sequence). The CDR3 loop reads CASRTSGGQETQYF. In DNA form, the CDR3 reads TGTGCCAGCAGGACTAGCGGAGGACAAGAGACCCAGTACTTC.

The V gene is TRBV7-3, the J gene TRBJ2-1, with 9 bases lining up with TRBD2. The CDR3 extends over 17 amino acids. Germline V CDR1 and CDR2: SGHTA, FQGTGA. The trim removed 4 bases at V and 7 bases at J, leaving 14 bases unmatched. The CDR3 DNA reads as TGTGCCAGCAGCTGGGGCCCACGGCTAGCGGGACGGAATGAGCAGTTCTTC. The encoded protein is CASSWGPRLAGRNEQFF.

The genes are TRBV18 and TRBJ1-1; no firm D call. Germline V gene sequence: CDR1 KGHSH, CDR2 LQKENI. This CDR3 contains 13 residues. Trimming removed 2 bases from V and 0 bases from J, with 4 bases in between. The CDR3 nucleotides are TGTGCCAGCTCACCAGAGATGAACACTGAAGCTTTCTTT. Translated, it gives CASSPEMNTEAFF.

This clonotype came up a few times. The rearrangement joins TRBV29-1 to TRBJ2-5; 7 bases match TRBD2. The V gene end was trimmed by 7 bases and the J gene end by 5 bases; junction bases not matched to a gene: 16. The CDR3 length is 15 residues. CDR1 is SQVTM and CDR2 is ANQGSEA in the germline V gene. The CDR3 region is CSALPAGERRETQYF. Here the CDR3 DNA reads TGCAGCGCCCTCCCCGCGGGGGAGCGAAGGGAGACCCAGTACTTC.

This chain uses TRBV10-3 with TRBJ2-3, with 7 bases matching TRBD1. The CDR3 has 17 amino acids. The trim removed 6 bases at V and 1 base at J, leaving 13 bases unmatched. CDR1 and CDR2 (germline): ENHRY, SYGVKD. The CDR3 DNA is TGTGCCATCAGCAGGGATACAGCCGGGACAGGCACAGATACGCAGTATTTT. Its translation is CAISRDTAGTGTDTQYF.

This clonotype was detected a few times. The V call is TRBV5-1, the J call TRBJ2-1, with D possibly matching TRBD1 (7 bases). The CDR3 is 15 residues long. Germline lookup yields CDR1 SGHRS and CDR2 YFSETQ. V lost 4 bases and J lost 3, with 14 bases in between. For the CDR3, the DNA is TGCGCCAGCAGCGGCGGGACAGCATACTACAATGAGCAGTTCTTC. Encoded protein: CASSGGTAYYNEQFF. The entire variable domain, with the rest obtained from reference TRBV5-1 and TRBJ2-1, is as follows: KAGVTQTPRYLIKTRGQQVTLSCSPISGHRSVSWYQQTPGQGLQFLFEYFSETQRNKGNFPGRFSGRQFSNSRSEMNVSTLELGDSALYLCASSGGTAYYNEQFFGPGTRLTVL.

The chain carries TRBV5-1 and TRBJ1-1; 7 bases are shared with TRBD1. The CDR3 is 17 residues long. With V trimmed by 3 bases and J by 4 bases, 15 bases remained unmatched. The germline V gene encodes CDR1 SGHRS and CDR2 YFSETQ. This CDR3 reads CASSSDPGTDRLTEAFF. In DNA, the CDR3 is TGCGCCAGCAGCTCAGATCCCGGGACAGACCGACTCACTGAAGCTTTCTTT.

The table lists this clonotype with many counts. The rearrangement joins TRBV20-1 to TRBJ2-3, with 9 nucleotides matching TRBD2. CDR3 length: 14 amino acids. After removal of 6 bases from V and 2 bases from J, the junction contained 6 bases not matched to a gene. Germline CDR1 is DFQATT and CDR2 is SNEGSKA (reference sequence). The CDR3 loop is CSAKTSGSTDTQYF. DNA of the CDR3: TGCAGTGCAAAGACTAGCGGCTCCACAGATACGCAGTATTTT.